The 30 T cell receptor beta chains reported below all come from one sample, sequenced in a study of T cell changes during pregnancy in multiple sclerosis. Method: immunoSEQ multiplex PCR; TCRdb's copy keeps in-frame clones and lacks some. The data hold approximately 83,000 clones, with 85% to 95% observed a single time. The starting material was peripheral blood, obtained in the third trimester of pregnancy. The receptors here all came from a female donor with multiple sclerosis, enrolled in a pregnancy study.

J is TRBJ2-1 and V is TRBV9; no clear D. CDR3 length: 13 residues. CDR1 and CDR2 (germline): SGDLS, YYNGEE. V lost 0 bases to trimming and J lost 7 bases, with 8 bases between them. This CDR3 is CASSVVPRNEQFF. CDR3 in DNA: TGTGCCAGCAGCGTAGTACCCCGGAATGAGCAGTTCTTC.

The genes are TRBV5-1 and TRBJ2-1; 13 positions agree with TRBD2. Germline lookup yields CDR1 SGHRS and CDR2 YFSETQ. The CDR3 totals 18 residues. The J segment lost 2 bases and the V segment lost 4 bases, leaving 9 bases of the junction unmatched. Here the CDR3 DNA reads TGCGCCAGCAGCCCGTGGACTAGCGGGAGTTTGCCCTACAATGAGCAGTTCTTC. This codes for CASSPWTSGSLPYNEQFF.

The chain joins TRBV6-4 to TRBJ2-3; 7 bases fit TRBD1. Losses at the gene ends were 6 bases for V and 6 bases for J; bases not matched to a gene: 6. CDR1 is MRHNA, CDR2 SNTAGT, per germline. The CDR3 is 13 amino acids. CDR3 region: CASRKTGSDTQYF. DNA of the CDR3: TGTGCCAGCAGAAAGACAGGGTCCGATACGCAGTATTTT.

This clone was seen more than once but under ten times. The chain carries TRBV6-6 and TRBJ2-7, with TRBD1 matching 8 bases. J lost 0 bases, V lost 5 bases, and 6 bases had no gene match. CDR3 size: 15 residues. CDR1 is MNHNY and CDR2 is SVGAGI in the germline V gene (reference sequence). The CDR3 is CASSARTGPSYEQYF. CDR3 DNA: TGTGCCAGCAGTGCACGGACAGGGCCCTCCTACGAGCAGTACTTC.

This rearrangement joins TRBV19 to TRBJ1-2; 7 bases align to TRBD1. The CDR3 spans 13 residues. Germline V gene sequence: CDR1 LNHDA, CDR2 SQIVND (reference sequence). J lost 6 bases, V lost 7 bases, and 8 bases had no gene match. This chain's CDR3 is CASTGQTSDGYTF. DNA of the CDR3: TGTGCCAGTACGGGACAGACCTCAGATGGCTACACCTTC.

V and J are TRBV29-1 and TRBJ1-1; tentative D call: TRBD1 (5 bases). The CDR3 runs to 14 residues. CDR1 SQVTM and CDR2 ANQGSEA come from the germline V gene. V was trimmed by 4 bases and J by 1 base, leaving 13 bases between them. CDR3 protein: CSVGGEGSNTEAFF. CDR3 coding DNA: TGCAGCGTTGGAGGGGAGGGTTCGAACACTGAAGCTTTCTTT.

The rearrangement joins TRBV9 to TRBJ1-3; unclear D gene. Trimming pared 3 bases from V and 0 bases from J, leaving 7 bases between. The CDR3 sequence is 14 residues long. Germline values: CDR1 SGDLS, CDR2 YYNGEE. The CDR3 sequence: CASSAGYSGNTIYF. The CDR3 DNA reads TGTGCCAGCAGCGCGGGGTACTCTGGAAACACCATATATTTT.

CDR3: CASIRTSGRVSTDTQYF. As DNA, the CDR3 is TGTGCCAGCATTCGGACTAGCGGGAGGGTCAGCACAGATACGCAGTATTTT. The V and J genes are TRBV28 and TRBJ2-3, with TRBD2 matching over 15 bases. The ends lost 7 bases at V and 0 bases at J; junction bases unmatched: 5. This CDR3 contains 17 residues. Germline V lookup: CDR1 MDHEN, CDR2 SYDVKM.

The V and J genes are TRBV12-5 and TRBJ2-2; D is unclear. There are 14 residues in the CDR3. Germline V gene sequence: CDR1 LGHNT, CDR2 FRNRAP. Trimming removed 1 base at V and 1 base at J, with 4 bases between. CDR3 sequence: CASGLGGNTGELFF. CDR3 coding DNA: TGTGCTAGTGGTTTGGGAGGGAACACCGGGGAGCTGTTTTTT.

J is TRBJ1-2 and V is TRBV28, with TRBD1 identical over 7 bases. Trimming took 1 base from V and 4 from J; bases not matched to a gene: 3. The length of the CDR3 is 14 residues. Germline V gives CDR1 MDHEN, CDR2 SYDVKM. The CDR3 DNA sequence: TGTGCCAGCAGTTTATCCGGACAGGTCTATGGCTACACCTTC. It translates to CASSLSGQVYGYTF.

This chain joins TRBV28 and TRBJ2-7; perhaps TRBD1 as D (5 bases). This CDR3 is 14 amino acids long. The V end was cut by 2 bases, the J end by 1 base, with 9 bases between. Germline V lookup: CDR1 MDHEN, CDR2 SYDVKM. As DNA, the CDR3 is TGTGCCAGCAGTTTACAGGGAAGGTCCTACGAGCAGTACTTC. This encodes CASSLQGRSYEQYF. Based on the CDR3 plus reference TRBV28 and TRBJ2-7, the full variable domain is DVKVTQSSRYLVKRTGEKVFLECVQDMDHENMFWYRQDPGLGLRLIYFSYDVKMKEKGDIPEGYSVSREKKERFSLILESASTNQTSMYLCASSLQGRSYEQYFGPGTRLTVT.

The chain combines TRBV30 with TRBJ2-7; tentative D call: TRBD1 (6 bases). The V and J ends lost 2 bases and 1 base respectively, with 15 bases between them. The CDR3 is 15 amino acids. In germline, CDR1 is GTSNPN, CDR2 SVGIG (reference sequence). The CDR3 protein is CAWSTTGTVSYEQYF. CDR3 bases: TGTGCCTGGAGTACCACAGGGACCGTTTCCTACGAGCAGTACTTC.

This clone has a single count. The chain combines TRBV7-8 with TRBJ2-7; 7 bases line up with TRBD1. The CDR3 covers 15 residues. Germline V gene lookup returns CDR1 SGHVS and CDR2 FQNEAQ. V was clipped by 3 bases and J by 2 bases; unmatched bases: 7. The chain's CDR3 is CASSLLGQSAYEQYF. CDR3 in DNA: TGTGCCAGCAGCTTGTTGGGACAGTCGGCCTACGAGCAGTACTTC.

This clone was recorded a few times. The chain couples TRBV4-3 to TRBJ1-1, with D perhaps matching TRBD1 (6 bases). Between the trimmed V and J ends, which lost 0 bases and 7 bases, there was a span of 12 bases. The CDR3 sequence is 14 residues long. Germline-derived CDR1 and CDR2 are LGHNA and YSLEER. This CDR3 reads CASSQDGRGNEAFF. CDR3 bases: TGCGCCAGCAGCCAAGATGGCAGGGGCAATGAAGCTTTCTTT.

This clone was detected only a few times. In nucleotides, the CDR3 is TGTGCTAGTGGTTTTGAGGTCGGCACTGAAGCTTTCTTT. Protein: CASGFEVGTEAFF. The chain uses TRBV12-5 and TRBJ1-1; D gene ambiguous. The germline V gene encodes CDR1 LGHNT and CDR2 FRNRAP. There are 13 residues in the CDR3. Trimming removed 3 bases from V and 4 bases from J, with 9 bases in between.

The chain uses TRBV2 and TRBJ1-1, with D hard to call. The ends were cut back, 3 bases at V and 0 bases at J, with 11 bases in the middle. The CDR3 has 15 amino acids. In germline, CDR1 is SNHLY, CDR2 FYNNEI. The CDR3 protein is CASSETLGVNTEAFF. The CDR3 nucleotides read TGTGCCAGCAGTGAGACACTCGGCGTGAACACTGAAGCTTTCTTT.

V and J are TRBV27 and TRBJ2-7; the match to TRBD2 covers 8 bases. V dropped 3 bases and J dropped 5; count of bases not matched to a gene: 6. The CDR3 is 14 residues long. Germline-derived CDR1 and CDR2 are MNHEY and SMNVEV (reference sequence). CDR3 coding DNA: TGTGCCAGCAGTTTTACCGGGGGGGTGGACGAGCAGTACTTC. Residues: CASSFTGGVDEQYF.

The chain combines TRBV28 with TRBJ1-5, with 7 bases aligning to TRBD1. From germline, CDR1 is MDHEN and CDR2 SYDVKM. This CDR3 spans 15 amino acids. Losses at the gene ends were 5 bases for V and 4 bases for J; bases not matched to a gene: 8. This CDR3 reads CASSPTGKRNQPQHF. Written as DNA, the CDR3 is TGTGCCAGCAGTCCGACAGGGAAGAGGAATCAGCCCCAGCATTTT.

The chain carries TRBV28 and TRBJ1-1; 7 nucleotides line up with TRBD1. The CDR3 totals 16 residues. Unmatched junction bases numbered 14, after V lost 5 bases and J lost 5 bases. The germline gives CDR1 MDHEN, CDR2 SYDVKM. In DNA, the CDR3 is TGTGCCAGCAGTCTTTATCGCGTACGACAGGGTACTGAAGCTTTCTTT. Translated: CASSLYRVRQGTEAFF.

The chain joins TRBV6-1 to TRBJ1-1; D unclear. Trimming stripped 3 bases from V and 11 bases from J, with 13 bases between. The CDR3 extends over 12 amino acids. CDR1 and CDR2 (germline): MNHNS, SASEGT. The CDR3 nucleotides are TGTGCCAGCAGTGATAGAGAGCCACGGGCTTTCTTT. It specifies CASSDREPRAFF.

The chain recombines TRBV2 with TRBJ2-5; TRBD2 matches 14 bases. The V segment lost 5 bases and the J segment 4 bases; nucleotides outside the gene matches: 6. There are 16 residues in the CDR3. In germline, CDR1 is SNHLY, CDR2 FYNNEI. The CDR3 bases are TGTGCCAGCAGTCAGACTAGCGGGAGGGCTATAGAGACCCAGTACTTC. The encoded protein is CASSQTSGRAIETQYF.

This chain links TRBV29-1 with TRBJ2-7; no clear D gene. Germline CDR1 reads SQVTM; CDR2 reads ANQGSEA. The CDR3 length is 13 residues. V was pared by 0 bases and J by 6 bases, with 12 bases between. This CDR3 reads CSVEDSASFEQYF. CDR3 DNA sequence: TGCAGCGTTGAAGACAGCGCGTCGTTCGAGCAGTACTTC.

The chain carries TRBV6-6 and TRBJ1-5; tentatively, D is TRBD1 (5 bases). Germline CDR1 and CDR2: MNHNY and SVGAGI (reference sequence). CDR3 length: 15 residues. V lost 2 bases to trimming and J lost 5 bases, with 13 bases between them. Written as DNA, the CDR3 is TGTGCCAGCAGTTACGCGGGGGTCTCGTATCAGCCCCAGCATTTT. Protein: CASSYAGVSYQPQHF.

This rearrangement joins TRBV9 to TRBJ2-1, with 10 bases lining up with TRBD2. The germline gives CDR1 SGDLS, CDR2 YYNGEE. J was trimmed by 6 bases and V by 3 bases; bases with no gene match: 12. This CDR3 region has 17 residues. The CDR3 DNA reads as TGTGCCAGCAGCGCCTTATTAAGCGGGAGGGCCAGCAATGAGCAGTTCTTC. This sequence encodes CASSALLSGRASNEQFF.

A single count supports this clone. The CDR3 region is CASSRDRANTDTQYF. CDR3 sequence (DNA): TGCGCCAGCAGTCGAGACAGGGCCAATACAGATACGCAGTATTTT. The chain uses TRBV5-1 and TRBJ2-3, with 7 positions matching TRBD1. The V gene end was trimmed by 5 bases and the J gene end by 3 bases; junction bases not matched to a gene: 9. Germline V CDR1 and CDR2: SGHRS, YFSETQ. This CDR3 is 15 amino acids long.

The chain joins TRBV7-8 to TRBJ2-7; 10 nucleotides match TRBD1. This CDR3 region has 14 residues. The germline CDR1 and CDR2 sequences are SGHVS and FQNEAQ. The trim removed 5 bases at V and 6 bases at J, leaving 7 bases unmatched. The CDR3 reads CASSLRDRGREQYF. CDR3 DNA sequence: TGTGCCAGCAGCCTCCGGGACAGGGGACGCGAGCAGTACTTC.

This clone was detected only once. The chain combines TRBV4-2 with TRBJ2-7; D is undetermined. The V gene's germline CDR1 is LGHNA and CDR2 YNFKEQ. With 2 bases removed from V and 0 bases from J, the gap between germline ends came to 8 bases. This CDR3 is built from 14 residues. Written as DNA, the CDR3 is TGTGCCAGCAGCCAACCAGGCAGCTCCTACGAGCAGTACTTC. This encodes CASSQPGSSYEQYF.

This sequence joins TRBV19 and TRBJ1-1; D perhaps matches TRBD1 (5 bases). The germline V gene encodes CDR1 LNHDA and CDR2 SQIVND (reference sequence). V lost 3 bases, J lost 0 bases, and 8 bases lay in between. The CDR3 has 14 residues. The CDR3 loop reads CASSITGLNTEAFF. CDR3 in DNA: TGTGCCAGTAGTATTACAGGCTTGAACACTGAAGCTTTCTTT.

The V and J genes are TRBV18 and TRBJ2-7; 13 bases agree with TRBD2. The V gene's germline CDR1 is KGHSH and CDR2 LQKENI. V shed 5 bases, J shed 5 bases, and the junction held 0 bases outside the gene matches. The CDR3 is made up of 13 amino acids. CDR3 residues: CASSGLAGDEQYF. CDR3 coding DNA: TGTGCCAGCTCAGGACTAGCGGGAGACGAGCAGTACTTC. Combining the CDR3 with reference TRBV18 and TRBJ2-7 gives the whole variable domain NAGVMQNPRHLVRRRGQEARLRCSPMKGHSHVYWYRQLPEEGLKFMVYLQKENIIDESGMPKERFSAEFPKEGPSILRIQQVVRGDSAAYFCASSGLAGDEQYFGPGTRLTVT.

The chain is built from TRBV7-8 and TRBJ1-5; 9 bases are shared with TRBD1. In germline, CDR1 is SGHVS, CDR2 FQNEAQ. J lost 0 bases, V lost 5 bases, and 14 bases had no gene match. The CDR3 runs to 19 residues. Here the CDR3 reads CASSLVVGQGHYSNQPQHF. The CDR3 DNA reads TGTGCCAGCAGCCTTGTCGTGGGACAGGGCCATTATAGCAATCAGCCCCAGCATTTT. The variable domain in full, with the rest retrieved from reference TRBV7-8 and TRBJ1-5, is GAGVSQSPRYKVAKRGQDVALRCDPISGHVSLFWYQQALGQGPEFLTYFQNEAQLDKSGLPSDRFFAERPEGSVSTLKIQRTQQEDSAVYLCASSLVVGQGHYSNQPQHFGDGTRLSIL.